These T cell receptor beta chains were read from a single sample in a study of CD4 and CD8 cells across lung adenocarcinoma regions. TCRdb redid the calling of the PCR reads with MiXCR, one entry per CDR3 protein. The sample lists about 6,800 distinct CDR3 sequences; roughly half were seen once. Sequencing was done on a sample of CD8+ T cells from the center of a lung tumor. The receptors here all came from a male donor with lung adenocarcinoma. The CD4 and CD8 labels of this study may be unreliable. CDR3s include the opening cysteine and the closing phenylalanine or tryptophan. The D gene is left open where the match is weak. Some rows have no size entry. The others give once, few or many, or a class for an expanded clone.

cdr3_aa: CAIGQGLQGVRKDAQYF
cdr3_nt: TGTGCCATTGGACAGGGGCTACAGGGTGTGCGCAAAGATGCGCAGTACTTC
v_call: TRBV10-3
j_call: TRBJ2-7
clone_size: .
d_call: TRBD1

cdr3_aa: CANSNAGGKTDTQYF
cdr3_nt: TGTGCCAACAGCAATGCGGGCGGGAAGACAGATACGCAGTATTTT
v_call: TRBV7-6
j_call: TRBJ2-3
clone_size: .
d_call: .

cdr3_aa: CASSLTYIRDRVNNEQFF
cdr3_nt: TGTGCCAGCAGTTTAACCTACATCCGGGACAGGGTGAACAATGAGCAGTTCTTC
v_call: TRBV6-5
j_call: TRBJ2-1
clone_size: few
d_call: TRBD1

cdr3_aa: CASSRGGPRAGGEQYF
cdr3_nt: TGTGCCAGCAGCCGAGGGGGACCCCGAGCGGGAGGCGAGCAGTACTTC
v_call: TRBV7-2
j_call: TRBJ2-7
clone_size: few
d_call: TRBD2

cdr3_aa: CATSRPGTAQETQYF
cdr3_nt: TGTGCCACCAGCAGACCCGGGACAGCACAAGAGACCCAGTACTTC
v_call: TRBV15
j_call: TRBJ2-5
clone_size: .
d_call: TRBD1

cdr3_aa: CAISDPGVQNQPQHF
cdr3_nt: TGTGCCATCAGTGATCCTGGGGTCCAAAATCAGCCCCAGCATTTT
v_call: TRBV10-3
j_call: TRBJ1-5
clone_size: medium-sized
d_call: .

cdr3_aa: CASSYFRDRTGGTQYF
cdr3_nt: TGTGCCAGCAGTTACTTCCGAGACAGGACGGGGGGTACGCAGTATTTT
v_call: TRBV6-2/TRBV6-3
j_call: TRBJ2-3
clone_size: few
d_call: .

cdr3_aa: CASRGRGREALTF
cdr3_nt: TGTGCCAGCAGGGGGAGGGGTCGGGAGGCCCTGACCTTC
v_call: TRBV27
j_call: TRBJ2-4
clone_size: .
d_call: TRBD2

cdr3_aa: CASRDRQVVSSDEQYF
cdr3_nt: TGTGCCAGCAGGGACCGGCAGGTTGTGAGCTCCGATGAGCAGTACTTC
v_call: TRBV27
j_call: TRBJ2-7
clone_size: .
d_call: .

cdr3_aa: CASRGGGRETQYF
cdr3_nt: TGTGCCAGCAGGGGGGGGGGTCGGGAGACCCAGTATTTT
v_call: TRBV27
j_call: TRBJ2-3
clone_size: .
d_call: TRBD2

cdr3_aa: CASSQESLAYNEQFF
cdr3_nt: TGCGCCAGCAGCCAAGAGAGTTTGGCCTACAATGAGCAGTTCTTC
v_call: TRBV4-1
j_call: TRBJ2-1
clone_size: medium-sized
d_call: .

cdr3_aa: CASSGGGTSGIPYEQYF
cdr3_nt: TGCGCCAGCAGTGGGGGGGGGACTAGCGGGATCCCCTACGAGCAGTACTTC
v_call: TRBV10-1
j_call: TRBJ2-7
clone_size: .
d_call: TRBD2

cdr3_aa: CAWSGTNYGYTF
cdr3_nt: TGTGCCTGGAGTGGGACAAACTATGGCTACACCTTC
v_call: TRBV30
j_call: TRBJ1-2
clone_size: .
d_call: .

cdr3_aa: CASGALGAGGTETQYF
cdr3_nt: TGTGCCAGCGGGGCGCTCGGGGCGGGAGGTACAGAGACCCAGTACTTC
v_call: TRBV27
j_call: TRBJ2-5
clone_size: .
d_call: TRBD2

cdr3_aa: CASSYSKDTQYF
cdr3_nt: TGTGCCAGCAGTTACTCGAAGGATACGCAGTATTTT
v_call: TRBV6-2/TRBV6-3
j_call: TRBJ2-3
clone_size: medium-sized
d_call: .

cdr3_aa: CASSGGLGFYEQYF
cdr3_nt: TGTGCCAGCAGTGGGGGTCTCGGATTCTACGAGCAGTACTTC
v_call: TRBV6-1
j_call: TRBJ2-7
clone_size: many
d_call: .

cdr3_aa: CATSRGTSAKETQYF
cdr3_nt: TGTGCCACCAGCAGGGGGACTAGCGCAAAAGAGACCCAGTACTTC
v_call: TRBV15
j_call: TRBJ2-5
clone_size: .
d_call: TRBD2

cdr3_aa: CASSDPRQGKTSGANVLTF
cdr3_nt: TGCGCCAGCAGTGACCCCCGACAGGGGAAGACCTCTGGGGCCAACGTCCTGACTTTC
v_call: TRBV10-2
j_call: TRBJ2-6
clone_size: .
d_call: TRBD1

cdr3_aa: CATGQAPPWSYELSF
cdr3_nt: TGTGCCACTGGACAGGCGCCTCCGTGGTCCTACGAGCTGTCCTTC
v_call: TRBV10-3
j_call: TRBJ2-5
clone_size: once
d_call: TRBD1

cdr3_aa: CASSERARNTGELFF
cdr3_nt: TGTGCCAGCAGTGAACGGGCTCGGAACACCGGGGAGCTGTTTTTT
v_call: TRBV6-1
j_call: TRBJ2-2
clone_size: few
d_call: .